Listed below are T cell receptor beta chains from one sample, sequenced in a study of blood T cell repertoires in COVID-19. Data came from immunoSEQ multiplex PCR; TCRdb stores just in-frame clones and leaves some out. The profile shows around 68,000 clones, around four fifths of them singletons. Specimen: peripheral blood. The receptors here all came from a woman aged 50 to 60 with acute or convalescent COVID-19. Both conserved end residues are part of each CDR3. A D gene is named only where the DNA matches it firmly. A clone size is listed for some rows: how often the clone was seen (once, few, many), or a class if it is expanded.

>TRBJ1-5|-|-|TRBV7-8
TGTGCCAGCAGCTTAGGGTCGGGGGAATATCAGCCCCAGCATTTT
CASSLGSGEYQPQHF
>TRBJ2-1|-|TRBD2|TRBV9
TGTGCCAGCAGCGTAGCGGGAGGGTTTTATGAGCAGTTCTTC
CASSVAGGFYEQFF
>TRBJ2-3|-|TRBD1|TRBV19
TGTGCCAGTAAGGGGGCCTCCGCTAAAACCACAGATACGCAGTATTTT
CASKGASAKTTDTQYF
>TRBJ2-3|once|TRBD2|TRBV3-1/TRBV3-2
TGTGCCAGCAGTCTAGCGGAGCTCAGTACGCAGTATTTT
CASSLAELSTQYF
>TRBJ1-1|-|TRBD1|TRBV5-1
TGCGCCAGCAGCTTGGGCCCGGGACAGGGGAGTACTGAAGCTTTCTTT
CASSLGPGQGSTEAFF
>TRBJ2-1|few|TRBD2|TRBV3-1/TRBV3-2
TGTGCCAGCAGCCAAGATGACCAAGCGGGATACCACTCAAACTACAATGAGCAGTTCTTC
CASSQDDQAGYHSNYNEQFF
>TRBJ2-3|-|-|TRBV29-1
TGCAGCGTTACCCCCCCCGGACACGGGACAGATACGCAGTATTTT
CSVTPPGHGTDTQYF
>TRBJ1-5|-|TRBD1|TRBV14
TGTGCCAGCAGCCGGACAGGGATCAATCAGCCCCAGCATTTT
CASSRTGINQPQHF
>TRBJ2-2|-|-|TRBV11-2
TGTGCCAGCAGCTCAGGGGACTATCTCACCGGGGAGCTGTTTTTT
CASSSGDYLTGELFF
>TRBJ2-2|few|TRBD2|TRBV27
TGTGCCAGCAGTTTGGGGGGGGCGAACACCGGGGAGCTGTTTTTT
CASSLGGANTGELFF
>TRBJ1-6|-|TRBD1|TRBV6-1
TGTGCCAGCAGTGAAATGTTTCAGGGGGCAAATTCACCCCTCCACTTT
CASSEMFQGANSPLHF
>TRBJ2-1|-|TRBD2|TRBV6-4
TGTGCCAGCAGTGAGAAGCCTAGCGGGAGTAATGAGCAGTTCTTC
CASSEKPSGSNEQFF
>TRBJ2-1|-|-|TRBV5-4
TGTGCCAGCAGCACCGGAGGGCCTTACGATGAGCAGTTCTTC
CASSTGGPYDEQFF
>TRBJ2-2|-|-|TRBV7-3
TGTGCCAGCAGCTCCGACGGCCGGAGGACCGGGGAGCTGTTTTTT
CASSSDGRRTGELFF
>TRBJ1-4|few|-|TRBV5-1
TGCGCCAGCAGCTTGCAGGGTTCAACTAATGAAAAACTGTTTTTT
CASSLQGSTNEKLFF
>TRBJ1-1|-|-|TRBV5-1
TGCGCCAGCAGCTTAGTTGGAGAGGGAGATGAAGCTTTCTTT
CASSLVGEGDEAFF
>TRBJ1-5|few|-|TRBV3-1/TRBV3-2
TGTGCCAGCAGCCAAGCCCCTTCCCGAGATGGCAATCAGCCCCAGCATTTT
CASSQAPSRDGNQPQHF
>TRBJ2-5|many|-|TRBV29-1
TGCAGCGTTGATGTGGGAGTCCAAGAGACCCAGTACTTC
CSVDVGVQETQYF
>TRBJ2-3|-|TRBD2|TRBV5-1
TGCGCCAGCAGCTTGCTTAGCGGGGGCACAGATACGCAGTATTTT
CASSLLSGGTDTQYF
>TRBJ1-5|-|TRBD1|TRBV2
TGTGCCAGCAGTGAACGGCAGGGGGGCAGCAATCAGCCCCAGCATTTT
CASSERQGGSNQPQHF
>TRBJ2-2|-|TRBD1|TRBV19
TGTGCCAGTGGATCTGACAGGGCGGGCACCGGGGAGCTGTTTTTT
CASGSDRAGTGELFF
>TRBJ1-3|-|-|TRBV30
TGTGCCTGGAGTGTCTCCTCTGGAAACACCATATATTTT
CAWSVSSGNTIYF
>TRBJ1-1|-|TRBD1|TRBV7-9
TGTGCCAGCAGCCACGGACAGGGAATGAACACTGAAGCTTTCTTT
CASSHGQGMNTEAFF
>TRBJ2-7|-|-|TRBV5-4
TGTGCCAGCAGCTTGGCTTCAGACAGCTACGAGCAGCAGTACTTC
CASSLASDSYEQQYF
>TRBJ2-1|-|-|TRBV7-2
TGTGCCAGCAGCCCCACGGGGTACAATGAGCAGTTCTTC
CASSPTGYNEQFF
>TRBJ1-1|-|TRBD1|TRBV5-1
TGCGCCAGCAGCACGGGACAGGGAGGTGAAGCTTTCTTT
CASSTGQGGEAFF
>TRBJ2-1|-|-|TRBV11-2
TGTGCCAGCAGCTTAGGGAGCCCGTCCTACAATGAGCAGTTCTTC
CASSLGSPSYNEQFF
>TRBJ2-1|-|-|TRBV18
TGTGCCAGCTCGCCCCTCGCCCACAGCTCCTACAATGAGCAGTTCTTC
CASSPLAHSSYNEQFF
>TRBJ1-3|once|-|TRBV7-2
TGTGCCAGCAGCTTACAAGGAAACACCATATATTTT
CASSLQGNTIYF
>TRBJ2-1|once|-|TRBV27
TGTGCCAGCGTGACGGGTGGTGATGAGCAGTTCTTC
CASVTGGDEQFF
>TRBJ1-1|-|-|TRBV7-9
TGTGCCAGCAGCTTAAGCCCTTCGCGGACTGAAGCTTTCTTT
CASSLSPSRTEAFF
>TRBJ1-1|few|TRBD1|TRBV5-4
TGTGCCAGCAGCGTCCCGGACAGGGGGCTAGAGGGCACTGAAGCTTTCTTT
CASSVPDRGLEGTEAFF
>TRBJ1-5|once|-|TRBV6-2/TRBV6-3
TGTGCCAGCAGTTCCAGGGTCGGGCAGCCCCAGCATTTT
CASSSRVGQPQHF
>TRBJ2-5|-|TRBD1|TRBV10-1
TGCGCCAGCAGTGCTCCGGGACAGAGCCGCCAAGAGACCCAGTACTTC
CASSAPGQSRQETQYF
>TRBJ2-7|-|-|TRBV30
TGTGCCTGGAGTGTACAGGGCATCTCCTACGAGCAGTACTTC
CAWSVQGISYEQYF
>TRBJ2-7|-|TRBD2|TRBV24-1
TGTGCCACCTTTACCGGGACTAGCGGTCCCTCGGACGAGCAGTACTTC
CATFTGTSGPSDEQYF
>TRBJ2-1|-|TRBD2|TRBV6-2/TRBV6-3
TGTGCCAGCAGCGCGGGACTAGCGGATAACAATGAGCAGTTCTTC
CASSAGLADNNEQFF
>TRBJ2-2|-|TRBD1|TRBV3-1/TRBV3-2
TGTGCCAGCAGCCAATCCGGGACAGTGGGCGGGGAGCTGTTTTTT
CASSQSGTVGGELFF
>TRBJ2-1|-|TRBD2|TRBV7-3
TGTGCCAGCAGCATGACTAGCGGGTTTTACAATGAGCAGTTCTTC
CASSMTSGFYNEQFF
>TRBJ2-1|-|-|TRBV11-2
TGTGCCAGCAGGCTCGGTACTGGAGAGTACAATGAGCAGTTCTTC
CASRLGTGEYNEQFF
>TRBJ2-5|-|-|TRBV11-2
TGTGCCAGCAGCTTAGTAGGGGAAGAGACCCAGTACTTC
CASSLVGEETQYF
>TRBJ1-5|-|-|TRBV9
TGTGCCAGCAGCGTAGGAGGGATTGGGCAGGGGAAGGGTCAGCCCCAGCATTTT
CASSVGGIGQGKGQPQHF
>TRBJ2-5|-|TRBD2|TRBV18
TGTGCCAGCTCACCACCGAGCGGGGCGGAAGAGACCCAGTACTTC
CASSPPSGAEETQYF
>TRBJ2-5|-|-|TRBV7-9
TGTGCCAGCAGCCCCGGGACTGGAGGGGAGACCCAGTACTTC
CASSPGTGGETQYF
>TRBJ2-1|-|-|TRBV5-4
TGTGCCAGCAGCCCACTAGCAATTGACGACAATGAGCAGTTCTTC
CASSPLAIDDNEQFF
>TRBJ1-5|once|TRBD1|TRBV27
TGTGCCAGCAGTCCTGGGACAGTTATCAATCAGCCCCAGCATTTT
CASSPGTVINQPQHF
>TRBJ2-1|-|TRBD2|TRBV12-3/TRBV12-4
TGTGCCAGCAGTTCCCAGACTAGCGGTGAGCAGTTCTTC
CASSSQTSGEQFF
>TRBJ2-1|-|TRBD1|TRBV5-4
TGTGCCAGCAGAAAGGATAGGGGGCTGGACAATGAGCAGTTCTTC
CASRKDRGLDNEQFF